The next 25 T cell receptor beta chains were all read from a single sample in a study of cytomegalovirus exposure and HLA in healthy donors (TCRdb year 2017). Library method: the immunoSEQ multiplex PCR assay. For the multiplex PCR, a mixture combining 60 forward primers for TCR Vbeta segments and 13 reverse primers for TCR Jbeta segments was used. TCRdb limited this immuneACCESS table to in-frame rearrangements with V and J called. A share of clones is missing; checked studies link under half to unresolved V genes, and the rest is unexplained. Recorded for this sample are about 110,000 clones; approximately 83% of them occurred a single time. The top ten hold 1.5% to 2% of the sample. Input material: PBMCs. The receptors derive from a man aged 40-50 years in good health and CMV-seronegative.

This chain uses TRBV6-1 with TRBJ2-7; maybe TRBD2 (7 bases). Per the germline V gene, CDR1 is MNHNS and CDR2 is SASEGT. V shed 10 bases and J shed 2 bases, with 12 bases lying between them. CDR3 length equals 12 residues. The chain's CDR3 is CATSGGPYEQYF. The DNA for the CDR3 is TGTGCCACGTCCGGGGGGCCCTACGAGCAGTACTTC.

The V and J genes are TRBV5-1 and TRBJ1-3; TRBD1 matches 9 bases. The CDR3 covers 16 residues. The germline V gene encodes CDR1 SGHRS and CDR2 YFSETQ. Trimming took 4 bases from V and 1 from J; bases not matched to a gene: 6. In DNA form, the CDR3 reads TGCGCCAGCAGCCCCGGGGACAGGGCGTCTGGAAACACCATATATTTT. This translates into CASSPGDRASGNTIYF.

The chain links TRBV7-3 to TRBJ1-1; maybe TRBD1 (5 bases). V gave up 7 bases and J gave up 0 bases, with 9 bases separating them. The CDR3 covers 13 residues. Germline loops: CDR1 SGHTA, CDR2 FQGTGA. CDR3 in DNA: TGTGCCAGCACCCTGACAGTGAACACTGAAGCTTTCTTT. Amino acids: CASTLTVNTEAFF.

This chain joins TRBV6-6 and TRBJ1-2, with a tentative D call TRBD1 (5 bases). The V and J ends lost 8 bases and 7 bases respectively, with 17 bases between them. This CDR3 is 13 amino acids long. The germline V gene has CDR1 MNHNY and CDR2 SVGAGI (reference sequence). The CDR3 DNA reads as TGTGCCAGCGCTGGGACTCCTGGGGGTGGCTACACCTTC. Encoded protein: CASAGTPGGGYTF.

The chain employs TRBV28 and TRBJ1-4, with TRBD1 matching over 10 bases. Germline V lookup: CDR1 MDHEN, CDR2 SYDVKM. V shed 7 bases and J 6 bases; nucleotides not matched to a gene: 8. CDR3 length: 15 residues. CDR3 coding DNA: TGTGCCAGCATCGAGCCCGGGACAGGGGATGAAAAACTGTTTTTT. It encodes CASIEPGTGDEKLFF.

The genes are TRBV5-6 and TRBJ1-2, with D possibly TRBD1 on 5 matching bases. There are 17 residues in the CDR3. The germline CDR1 and CDR2 sequences are SGHDT and YYEEEE. Trimming removed 3 bases at V and 8 bases at J, with 26 bases between. This CDR3 is CASSSTGEFVNYGGYTF. The CDR3 bases are TGTGCCAGCAGCTCTACAGGCGAATTCGTTAACTATGGAGGCTACACCTTC. The entire variable domain, with the rest obtained from reference TRBV5-6 and TRBJ1-2, is as follows: DAGVTQSPTHLIKTRGQQVTLRCSPKSGHDTVSWYQQALGQGPQFIFQYYEEEERQRGNFPDRFSGHQFPNYSSELNVNALLLGDSALYLCASSSTGEFVNYGGYTFGSGTRLTVV.

This clone turned up a few times. The J gene is TRBJ1-2, the V gene TRBV7-8, with D possibly matching TRBD1 (5 bases). Trimming shortened V by 2 bases and J by 8 bases, and 15 bases separated the two germline ends. The CDR3 covers 14 residues. From germline, CDR1 is SGHVS and CDR2 FQNEAQ. In nucleotides, the CDR3 is TGTGCCAGCAGCTTACTAGCCAGGGAGGGCGGCTACACCTTC. This encodes CASSLLAREGGYTF.

This rearrangement joins TRBV30 to TRBJ1-1, with D possibly TRBD1 on 6 matching bases. Trimming cost V 3 bases and J 2 bases, with 10 bases left between them. Germline V CDR1 and CDR2: GTSNPN, SVGIG (reference sequence). The CDR3 covers 13 residues. CDR3 in amino acids: CAWRTDRNTEAFF. The CDR3 region has the DNA TGTGCCTGGAGGACGGACAGAAACACTGAAGCTTTCTTT.

V usage is TRBV11-2 and J usage is TRBJ2-5; D is unclear. This CDR3 region has 12 residues. V was cut by 5 bases and J by 5 bases, with 9 bases left in between. In germline, CDR1 is SGHAT, CDR2 FQNNGV. The CDR3 nucleotides are TGTGCCAGCAGCCTAACCGCCGAGACCCAGTACTTC. Translating gives CASSLTAETQYF.

V and J are TRBV14 and TRBJ1-6; TRBD1 is a possible D gene (6 bases). The CDR3 has 16 amino acids. V was clipped by 2 bases and J by 10 bases, with 18 bases between them. Germline V gene lookup returns CDR1 SGHDN and CDR2 FVKESK. This CDR3 reads CASSQSYGGLGSPLHF. CDR3 DNA: TGTGCCAGCAGCCAATCGTATGGGGGCTTAGGATCACCCCTCCACTTT.

The chain combines TRBV6-5 with TRBJ2-3; TRBD1 aligns across 9 bases. Trimming took 6 bases from V and 3 from J; bases not matched to a gene: 7. CDR1 and CDR2 (germline): MNHEY, SVGAGI. This CDR3 is 15 amino acids long. The CDR3 loop reads CASSSGTGRTDTQYF. The DNA of the CDR3 is TGTGCCAGCAGCTCCGGGACAGGGCGGACAGATACGCAGTATTTT.

J is TRBJ1-3 and V is TRBV6-5, with D unresolved. Trimming pared 11 bases from V and 5 bases from J, leaving 22 bases between. The CDR3 length is 15 residues. In germline, CDR1 is MNHEY, CDR2 SVGAGI. This CDR3 is CAGRLTQPHRNTIYF. As DNA, the CDR3 is TGTGCCGGTAGATTAACACAGCCTCATCGAAACACCATATATTTT.

This rearrangement joins TRBV5-1 to TRBJ1-2; 7 bases are shared with TRBD1. The CDR3 is 13 residues long. Germline assignment: CDR1 SGHRS and CDR2 YFSETQ. V shed 0 bases, J shed 7 bases, and the junction held 3 bases outside the gene matches. The CDR3 loop is CASSLEGALGYTF. The CDR3 DNA reads TGCGCCAGCAGCTTGGAGGGGGCGCTTGGCTACACCTTC.

In this sample, this clone turned up a few times. This chain connects TRBV6-5 to TRBJ2-1, with 7 bases fitting TRBD1. Trimming cost V 6 bases and J 5 bases; bases outside gene matches: 10. This CDR3 spans 15 amino acids. Germline loops: CDR1 MNHEY, CDR2 SVGAGI. CDR3 coding DNA: TGTGCCAGCAGCTGGGATGGACAGGCAAACAATGAGCAGTTCTTC. Amino acid sequence: CASSWDGQANNEQFF.

The rearrangement uses TRBV7-9 and TRBJ2-2; 8 bases align to TRBD2. The CDR3 contains 16 residues. Germline loops: CDR1 SEHNR, CDR2 FQNEAQ (reference sequence). V was pared by 5 bases and J by 0 bases, with 5 bases of the junction left unmatched. This CDR3 is CASSVSGTANTGELFF. CDR3 bases: TGTGCCAGCAGCGTTAGCGGGACGGCGAACACCGGGGAGCTGTTTTTT.

V and J are TRBV19 and TRBJ1-4, with 9 bases that match TRBD1. CDR1 and CDR2 from the germline V gene are LNHDA and SQIVND (reference sequence). V was clipped by 7 bases and J by 8 bases; unmatched bases: 8. The CDR3 runs to 14 residues. Here the CDR3 DNA reads TGTGCCAGTAACACAGGGGGCGCTAGGGAAAAACTGTTTTTT. Amino acids: CASNTGGAREKLFF.

This clone was counted a single time. The rearrangement uses TRBV6-1 and TRBJ1-1, with D possibly being TRBD1 (6 bases). V gave up 4 bases and J gave up 4 bases, with 13 bases separating them. This CDR3 is 14 amino acids long. Germline loops: CDR1 MNHNS, CDR2 SASEGT. CDR3 residues: CASSVEGVGTEAFF. The CDR3, as DNA: TGTGCCAGCAGTGTTGAGGGGGTGGGCACTGAAGCTTTCTTT.

V is TRBV6-6 and J is TRBJ2-5, with 7 bases identical to TRBD1. The CDR3 spans 14 residues. V lost 6 bases and J lost 4; bases outside the gene matches: 8. The germline gives CDR1 MNHNY, CDR2 SVGAGI (reference sequence). The chain's CDR3 is CASREGGAGETQYF. CDR3 nucleotide sequence: TGTGCCAGCAGAGAAGGGGGCGCGGGAGAGACCCAGTACTTC.

This clone was counted between two and nine times. The V gene is TRBV4-3, the J gene TRBJ1-1; TRBD1 agrees at 7 bases. CDR1 and CDR2 from the germline V gene are LGHNA and YSLEER. V was clipped by 4 bases and J by 5 bases; unmatched bases: 4. The CDR3 contains 13 residues. The CDR3 reads CASSRTGDTEAFF. The DNA of the CDR3 is TGCGCCAGCAGCCGCACAGGGGATACTGAAGCTTTCTTT.

V usage is TRBV14 and J usage is TRBJ2-3, with D possibly being TRBD1 (7 bases). Germline loops: CDR1 SGHDN, CDR2 FVKESK. Deletions cut 2 bases from V and 2 bases from J, with 26 bases between. The CDR3 contains 20 residues. CDR3 sequence: CASSQRLRQGGSGVTDTQYF. CDR3 bases: TGTGCCAGCAGCCAAAGGTTGCGACAGGGAGGAAGTGGGGTCACAGATACGCAGTATTTT.

The chain uses TRBV6-1 and TRBJ1-2; D is undetermined. This CDR3 spans 12 amino acids. Between the trimmed V and J ends, which lost 6 bases and 7 bases, there was a span of 12 bases. Germline assignment: CDR1 MNHNS and CDR2 SASEGT. CDR3 bases: TGTGCCAGCAGACCAGGTTACGTTGGCTACACCTTC. This sequence encodes CASRPGYVGYTF.

The V and J genes are TRBV7-8 and TRBJ1-5; TRBD1 is a possible D gene (5 bases). The germline gives CDR1 SGHVS, CDR2 FQNEAQ. The CDR3 is 16 residues long. The V end was cut by 3 bases, the J end by 5 bases, with 17 bases between. The CDR3 DNA follows: TGTGCCAGCAGCTTGCTACCGGGACTCAGGGATCAGCCCCAGCATTTT. As protein: CASSLLPGLRDQPQHF.

Remarks on this clone: The same CDR3 is also encoded by other DNA sequences in this sample. This chain connects TRBV28 to TRBJ1-3; TRBD1 is a possible D gene (6 bases). Trimming cost V 4 bases and J 1 base, with 11 bases left between them. CDR3 size: 15 residues. CDR1 MDHEN and CDR2 SYDVKM come from the germline V gene. The CDR3 here is CASSSTGSSGNTIYF. DNA of the CDR3: TGTGCCAGCAGTTCGACAGGTTCGTCTGGAAACACCATATATTTT. The full variable domain, completed using reference TRBV28 and TRBJ1-3, is DVKVTQSSRYLVKRTGEKVFLECVQDMDHENMFWYRQDPGLGLRLIYFSYDVKMKEKGDIPEGYSVSREKKERFSLILESASTNQTSMYLCASSSTGSSGNTIYFGEGSWLTVV.

The chain combines TRBV29-1 with TRBJ1-1; TRBD1 agrees at 8 bases. The V gene's germline CDR1 is SQVTM and CDR2 ANQGSEA. This CDR3 region has 13 residues. Trimming removed 7 bases from V and 3 bases from J; junction bases left unmatched: 7. The CDR3 sequence: CSGRQGRYTEAFF. DNA of the CDR3: TGCAGCGGTAGACAGGGGAGGTACACTGAAGCTTTCTTT.

This sequence joins TRBV20-1 and TRBJ2-2; no firm D call. Trimming took off 6 bases at V and 1 base at J, with 3 bases between the two ends. The CDR3 is 11 residues long. The germline V gene has CDR1 DFQATT and CDR2 SNEGSKA (reference sequence). The CDR3 nucleotides are TGCAGTGCCAAGAACACCGGGGAGCTGTTTTTT. Amino acid sequence: CSAKNTGELFF.